This TCR beta chain was captured by sequencing in a study of cytomegalovirus exposure and HLA in healthy donors. CDR3 length equals 13 residues. The germline gives CDR1 SGHKS, CDR2 YYEKEE (reference sequence). The ends were cut back, 1 base at V and 3 bases at J, with 7 bases in the middle. In the PCR, 60 Vbeta and 13 Jbeta primers were used. This table comes from immunoSEQ multiplex PCR, and its TCRdb copy is limited to in-frame clones, with some not included. The table records tens of thousands of clones, 70% of them present only once. This sequence was found in a woman in her forties or fifties in good health and CMV-seronegative. The V call is TRBV5-5, the J call TRBJ1-1; D unresolved. The sequencing input was PBMCs. CDR3 nucleotides: TGTGCCAGCAGCTTGCATCCAGACACTGAAGCTTTCTTT. Its translation: CASSLHPDTEAFF.